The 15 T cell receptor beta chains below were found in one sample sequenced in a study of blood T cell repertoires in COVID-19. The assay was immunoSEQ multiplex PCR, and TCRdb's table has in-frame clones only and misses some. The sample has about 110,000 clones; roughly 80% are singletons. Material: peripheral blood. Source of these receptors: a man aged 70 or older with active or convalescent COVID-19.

The CDR3 protein is CASSFLHNTEAFF. The CDR3 DNA reads as TGCGCCAGCAGCTTCTTACACAACACTGAAGCTTTCTTT. The rearrangement joins TRBV5-1 to TRBJ1-1; D gene ambiguous. The CDR3 has 13 residues. Germline V gene lookup returns CDR1 SGHRS and CDR2 YFSETQ. Trimming took off 2 bases at V and 2 bases at J, with 7 bases between the two ends.

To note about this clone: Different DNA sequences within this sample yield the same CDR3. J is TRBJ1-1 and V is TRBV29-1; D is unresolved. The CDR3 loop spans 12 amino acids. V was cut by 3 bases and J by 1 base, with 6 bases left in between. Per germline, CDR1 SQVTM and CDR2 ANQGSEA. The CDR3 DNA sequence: TGCAGCGTTGATAGAGGGAACACTGAAGCTTTCTTT. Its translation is CSVDRGNTEAFF.

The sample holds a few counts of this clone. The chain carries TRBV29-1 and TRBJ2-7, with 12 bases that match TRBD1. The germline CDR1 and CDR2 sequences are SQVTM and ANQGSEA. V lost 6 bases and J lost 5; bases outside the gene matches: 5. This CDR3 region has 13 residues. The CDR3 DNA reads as TGCAGCGTGGAGGGACAGGGGGCTGACGAGCAGTACTTC. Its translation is CSVEGQGADEQYF.

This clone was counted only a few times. The CDR3: CASRRESGGEKLFF. CDR3 DNA sequence: TGTGCCAGCAGACGGGAAAGCGGGGGTGAAAAACTGTTTTTT. The chain couples TRBV2 to TRBJ1-4; weak D call: TRBD1 (5 bases). V was trimmed by 6 bases and J by 7 bases, leaving 15 bases between them. Germline assignment: CDR1 SNHLY and CDR2 FYNNEI. The CDR3 covers 14 residues.

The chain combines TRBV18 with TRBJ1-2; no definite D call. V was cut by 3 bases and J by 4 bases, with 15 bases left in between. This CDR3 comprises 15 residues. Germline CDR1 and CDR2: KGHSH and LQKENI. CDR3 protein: CASSPLGEGSYGYTF. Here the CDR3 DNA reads TGTGCCAGCTCACCTCTCGGAGAGGGTAGCTATGGCTACACCTTC.

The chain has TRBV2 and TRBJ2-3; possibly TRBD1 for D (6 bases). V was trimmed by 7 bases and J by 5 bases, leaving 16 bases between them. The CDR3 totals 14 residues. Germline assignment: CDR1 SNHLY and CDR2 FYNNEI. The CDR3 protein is CASKVPDRRDTQYF. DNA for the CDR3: TGTGCCAGCAAGGTTCCTGACAGGAGAGATACGCAGTATTTT.

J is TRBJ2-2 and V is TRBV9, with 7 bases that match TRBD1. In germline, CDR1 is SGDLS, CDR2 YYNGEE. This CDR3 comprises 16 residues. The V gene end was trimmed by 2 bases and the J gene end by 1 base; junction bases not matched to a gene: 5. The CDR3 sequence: CASSVSSGGNTGELFF. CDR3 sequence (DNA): TGTGCCAGCAGCGTTTCCTCAGGGGGGAACACCGGGGAGCTGTTTTTT.

The CDR3 DNA reads TGTGCCAGCAGCTTAGTAGTTTTCGGGGGGACAGGGGTCAGCTATGGCTACACCTTC. Encoded protein: CASSLVVFGGTGVSYGYTF. The J gene is TRBJ1-2, the V gene TRBV7-9; 10 nucleotides align to TRBD1. The CDR3 is 19 residues long. Per the germline V gene, CDR1 is SEHNR and CDR2 is FQNEAQ (reference sequence). V was clipped by 1 base and J by 4 bases; unmatched bases: 15.

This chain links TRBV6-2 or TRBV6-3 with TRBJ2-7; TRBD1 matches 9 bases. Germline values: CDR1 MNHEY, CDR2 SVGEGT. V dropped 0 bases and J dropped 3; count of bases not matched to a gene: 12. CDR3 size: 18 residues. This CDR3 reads CASSYSRRTGTGFYEQYF. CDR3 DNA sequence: TGTGCCAGCAGTTACTCGAGGAGAACCGGGACAGGGTTCTACGAGCAGTACTTC.

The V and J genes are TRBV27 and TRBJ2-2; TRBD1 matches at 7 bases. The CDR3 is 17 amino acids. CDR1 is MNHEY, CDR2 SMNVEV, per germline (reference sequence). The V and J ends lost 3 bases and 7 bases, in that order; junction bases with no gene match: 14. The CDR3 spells CASSFASHLDRVGELFF. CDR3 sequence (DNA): TGTGCCAGCAGTTTCGCTTCCCATTTAGACAGGGTCGGGGAGCTGTTTTTT.

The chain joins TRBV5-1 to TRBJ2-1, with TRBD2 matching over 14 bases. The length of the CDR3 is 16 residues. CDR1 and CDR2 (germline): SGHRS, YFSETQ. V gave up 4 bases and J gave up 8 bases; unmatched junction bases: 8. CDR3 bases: TGCGCCAGCAGCGCTGGGACTAGCGGGAGTAGGGATGAGCAGTTCTTC. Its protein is CASSAGTSGSRDEQFF.

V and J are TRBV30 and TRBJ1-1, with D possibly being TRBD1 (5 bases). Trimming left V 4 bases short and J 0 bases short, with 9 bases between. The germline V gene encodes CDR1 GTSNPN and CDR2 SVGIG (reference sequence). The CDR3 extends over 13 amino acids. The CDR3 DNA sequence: TGTGCCTGGAAGGGGCAGTTGAACACTGAAGCTTTCTTT. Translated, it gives CAWKGQLNTEAFF.

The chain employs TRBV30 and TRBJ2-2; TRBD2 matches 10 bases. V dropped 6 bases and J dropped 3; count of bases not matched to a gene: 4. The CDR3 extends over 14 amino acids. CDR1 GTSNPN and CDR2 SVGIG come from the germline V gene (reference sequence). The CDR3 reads CACILAGHTGELFF. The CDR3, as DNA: TGTGCCTGTATACTAGCGGGGCACACCGGGGAGCTGTTTTTT.

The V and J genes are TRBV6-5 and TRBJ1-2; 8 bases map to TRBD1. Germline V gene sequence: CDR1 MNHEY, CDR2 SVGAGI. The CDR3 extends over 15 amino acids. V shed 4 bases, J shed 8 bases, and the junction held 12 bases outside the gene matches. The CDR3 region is CASSSRGQATTGYTF. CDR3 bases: TGTGCCAGCAGTTCGAGGGGACAGGCCACGACGGGCTACACCTTC.

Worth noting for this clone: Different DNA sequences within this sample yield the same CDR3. The CDR3 loop is CASSFRDRSYEQYF. For the CDR3, the DNA is TGCGCCAGCAGCTTCCGGGACAGATCCTACGAGCAGTACTTC. The gene calls are TRBV5-1 and TRBJ2-7, with 7 positions matching TRBD1. There are 14 residues in the CDR3. Germline-derived CDR1 and CDR2 are SGHRS and YFSETQ. V was pared by 2 bases and J by 1 base, with 3 bases of the junction left unmatched.